Listed here are 10 T cell receptor beta chains from one sample, sequenced in a study of T cell clonality in common variable immunodeficiency. Profiled with immunoSEQ multiplex PCR; TCRdb holds only in-frame clones, not every one. The table lists about 42,000 clones, with no singletons. Sequencing was performed on peripheral blood mononuclear cells. Source of these receptors: a person aged 18-70 years in good health.

There are many counts of this clone. With the read ending 3 residues before the CDR3 end, the germline J gene is used to fill in that end. The rearrangement links TRBV30 to TRBJ1-5, with 8 bases lining up with TRBD1. The CDR3 has 13 amino acids. J lost 5 bases, V lost 5 bases, and 5 bases had no gene match. Germline lookup yields CDR1 GTSNPN and CDR2 SVGIG (reference sequence). The CDR3 sequence is CAWDRGGDQPQHF. The CDR3 bases that were read are TGTGCCTGGGACAGGGGAGGGGATCAGCCC.

There are many counts of this clone. The CDR3 is cut off 3 residues early in the read; its end comes from the germline J gene. The rearrangement uses TRBV19 and TRBJ2-5; D unresolved. The CDR3 runs to 13 residues. The V gene's germline CDR1 is LNHDA and CDR2 SQIVND (reference sequence). The germline V and J ends were trimmed by 4 bases and 0 bases, with 6 bases remaining between them. CDR3 DNA (partial): TGTGCCAGTAGTACAATGTACCAAGAGACC. Its protein is CASSTMYQET. The CDR3 as a whole reads CASSTMYQETQYF. Full variable domain (remainder filled in from reference TRBV19 and TRBJ2-5): DGGITQSPKYLFRKEGQNVTLSCEQNLNHDAMYWYRQDPGQGLRLIYYSQIVNDFQKGDIAEGYSVSREKKESFPLTVTSAQKNPTAFYLCASSTMYQETQYFGPGTRLLVL.

This clone has a count of ten or more. The read finishes 3 residues shy of the CDR3 end, and the germline J gene is used to complete it. The chain carries TRBV5-1 and TRBJ2-5, with 7 bases that match TRBD2. The germline V gene has CDR1 SGHRS and CDR2 YFSETQ. This CDR3 is built from 13 residues. Trimming at V came to 1 base and at J to 4 bases, leaving 1 base not matched to a gene. CDR3 in amino acids: CASSLTGGETQYF. The CDR3 bases that were read are TGCGCCAGCAGCTTGACGGGGGGAGAGACC.

This clone was seen at least ten times. Coverage ceases 3 residues before the CDR3 finishes, and the germline J gene fills in the end. The genes are TRBV5-1 and TRBJ2-2, with 7 bases fitting TRBD2. The CDR3 loop spans 16 amino acids. In germline, CDR1 is SGHRS, CDR2 YFSETQ. V was pared by 0 bases and J by 5 bases, with 7 bases of the junction left unmatched. CDR3 amino acids: CASSLEGLSYTGELFF. CDR3 bases read: TGCGCCAGCAGCTTGGAGGGACTAAGTTATACCGGGGAG.

This clone occurred many times. The read falls 3 residues short of the CDR3 end, and the missing part is taken from the germline J gene. The chain couples TRBV19 to TRBJ2-3, with 7 bases fitting TRBD1. The CDR3 is 15 amino acids. Germline V gene data show CDR1 as LNHDA and CDR2 as SQIVND (reference sequence). Trimming took 5 bases from V and 3 from J; bases not matched to a gene: 8. The CDR3 DNA, read in part, is TGTGCCAGTAGTCCGGGACAGAGCTTTACAGATACG. Protein product: CASSPGQSFTDT. In full, the CDR3 reads CASSPGQSFTDTQYF.

This clone was seen repeatedly, ten times or more. Read coverage stops 3 residues before the CDR3 terminus; the germline J gene supplies the remainder. The chain links TRBV4-2 to TRBJ2-1, with 7 bases fitting TRBD2. V lost 1 base to trimming and J lost 5 bases; unmatched junction nucleotides: 5. CDR1 is LGHNA and CDR2 is YNFKEQ in the germline V gene. The CDR3 covers 15 residues. Here the CDR3 reads CASSQGGSGDNEQFF. CDR3 DNA (partial): TGTGCCAGCAGCCAAGGAGGAAGCGGGGACAATGAG.

This clone showed up many times. The read is 3 residues too short to cover the CDR3 end, so that end is filled in from the germline J gene. The chain uses TRBV7-6 and TRBJ2-1, with a tentative D call TRBD1 (5 bases). This CDR3 is built from 16 residues. The V end was cut by 0 bases, the J end by 6 bases, with 15 bases between. The germline V gene encodes CDR1 SGHVS and CDR2 FNYEAQ. The CDR3 loop is CASSLAGQGGSNEQFF. The CDR3 DNA, read in part, is TGTGCCAGCAGCTTAGCTGGGCAGGGCGGCAGCAATGAG.

The sample holds many counts of this clone. Read sequence stops 3 residues before the CDR3 end, and the germline J gene provides the missing end. The chain is built from TRBV5-1 and TRBJ1-5; 9 bases fit TRBD1. V shed 4 bases, J shed 4 bases, and the junction held 6 bases outside the gene matches. Germline loops: CDR1 SGHRS, CDR2 YFSETQ. The CDR3 has 15 amino acids. The DNA read from the CDR3 is TGCGCCAGCAGCCAAGGGACAGGGAATAATCAGCCC. Its translation is CASSQGTGNNQP. The entire CDR3 protein reads CASSQGTGNNQPQHF.

This clone was recorded many times. The CDR3 end lies 3 residues beyond the end of the read and is filled in from the germline J gene. The V call is TRBV27, the J call TRBJ1-2; 11 bases align to TRBD1. Trimming removed 6 bases from V and 3 bases from J; junction bases left unmatched: 3. The CDR3 extends over 14 amino acids. Germline loops: CDR1 MNHEY, CDR2 SMNVEV (reference sequence). CDR3 bases read: TGTGCCAGCAGGGGGACAGGGGGGCACTATGGC. Encoded protein: CASRGTGGHYG. The full-length CDR3 reads as CASRGTGGHYGYTF.

In its sample, this clone was seen many times. The CDR3 is cut off 3 residues early in the read; its end comes from the germline J gene. The V call is TRBV5-1, the J call TRBJ2-3; D is perhaps TRBD1 (5 bases). The ends were cut back, 4 bases at V and 4 bases at J, with 10 bases in the middle. CDR3 length: 13 residues. Germline V gene sequence: CDR1 SGHRS, CDR2 YFSETQ. CDR3 bases read: TGCGCCAGCAGCCCTGCAGGGTCAGATACG. Its protein is CASSPAGSDT. The whole CDR3 sequence reads CASSPAGSDTQYF.